The clone carrying this T cell receptor delta chain was detected a few times. Translating this DNA gives a protein that differs at residue 4 from the TCRdb one, which belongs to a much larger clone; a read error is likely, and the protein shown is this translation. TCRdb processed the RT-PCR reads again with the CATT caller. The sample yields approximately 5,000 delta-chain clones, roughly 1.9% seen once. These data are taken from a study of gamma-delta T cells after stem cell transplantation. The germline V gene has CDR1 GEAIGNYY and CDR2 EKD. V dropped 5 bases and J dropped 0; count of bases not matched to a gene: 14. This CDR3 contains 17 residues.

The sample comprised gamma-delta T cells. V and J are TRDV2 and TRDJ1; 7 bases align to TRDD3. The clonotype was recovered from a human donor. It is not recorded whose cells these are; they may come from a transplant donor. In nucleotides, the CDR3 is TGTGCCTGTGTCGCTGTGGGGGACTTGGGGTACACCGATAAACTCATCTTT. It yields the protein CACVAVGDLGYTDKLIF.